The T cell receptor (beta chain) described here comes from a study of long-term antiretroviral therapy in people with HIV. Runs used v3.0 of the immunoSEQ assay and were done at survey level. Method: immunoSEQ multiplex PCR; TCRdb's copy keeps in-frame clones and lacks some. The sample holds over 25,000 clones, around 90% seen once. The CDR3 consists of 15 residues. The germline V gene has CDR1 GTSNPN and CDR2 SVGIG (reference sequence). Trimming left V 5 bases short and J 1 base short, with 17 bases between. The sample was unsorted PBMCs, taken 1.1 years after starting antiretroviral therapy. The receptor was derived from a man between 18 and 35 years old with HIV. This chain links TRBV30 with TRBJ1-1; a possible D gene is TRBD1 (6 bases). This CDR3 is CAWRKPPGANTEAFF. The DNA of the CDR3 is TGTGCCTGGCGCAAACCACCGGGGGCGAACACTGAAGCTTTCTTT.